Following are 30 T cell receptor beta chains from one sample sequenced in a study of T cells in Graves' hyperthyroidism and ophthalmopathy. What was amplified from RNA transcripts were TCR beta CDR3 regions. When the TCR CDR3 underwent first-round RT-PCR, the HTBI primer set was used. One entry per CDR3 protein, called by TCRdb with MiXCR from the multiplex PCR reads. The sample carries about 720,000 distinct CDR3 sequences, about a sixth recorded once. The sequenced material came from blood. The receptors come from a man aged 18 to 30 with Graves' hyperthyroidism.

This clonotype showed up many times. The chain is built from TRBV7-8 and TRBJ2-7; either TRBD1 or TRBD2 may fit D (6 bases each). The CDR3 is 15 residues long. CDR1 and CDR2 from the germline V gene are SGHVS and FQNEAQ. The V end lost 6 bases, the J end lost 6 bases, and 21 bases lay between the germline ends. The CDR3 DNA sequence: TGTGCCAGCAGTGCCATTCCGGGGGCGTACGGCGAGCAGTACTTC. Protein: CASSAIPGAYGEQYF.

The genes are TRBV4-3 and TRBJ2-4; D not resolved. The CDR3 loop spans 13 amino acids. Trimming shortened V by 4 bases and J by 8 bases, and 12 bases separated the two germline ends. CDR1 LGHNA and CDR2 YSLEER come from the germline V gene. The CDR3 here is CASSPMGRDIQYF. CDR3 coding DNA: TGCGCCAGCAGCCCCATGGGTAGAGACATTCAGTACTTC.

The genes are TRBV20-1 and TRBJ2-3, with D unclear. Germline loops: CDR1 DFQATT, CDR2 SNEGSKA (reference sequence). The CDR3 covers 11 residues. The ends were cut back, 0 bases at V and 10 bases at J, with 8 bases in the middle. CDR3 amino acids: CSARDLESQYF. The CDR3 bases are TGCAGTGCTAGAGATCTCGAGTCGCAGTATTTT.

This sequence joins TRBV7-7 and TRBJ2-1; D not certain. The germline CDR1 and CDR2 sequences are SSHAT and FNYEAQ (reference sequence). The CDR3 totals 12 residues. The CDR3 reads CVSSSGNNEQFF. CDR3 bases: TGTGTTAGCAGCTCGGGTAACAATGAGCAGTTCTTC.

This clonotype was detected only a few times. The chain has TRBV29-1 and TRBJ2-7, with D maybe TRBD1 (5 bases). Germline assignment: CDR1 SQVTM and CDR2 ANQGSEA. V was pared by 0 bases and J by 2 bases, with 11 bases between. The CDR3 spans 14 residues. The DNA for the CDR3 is TGCAGCGTTGAAGAGTGGTCAGGGACCTACGAGCAGTACTTC. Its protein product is CSVEEWSGTYEQYF.

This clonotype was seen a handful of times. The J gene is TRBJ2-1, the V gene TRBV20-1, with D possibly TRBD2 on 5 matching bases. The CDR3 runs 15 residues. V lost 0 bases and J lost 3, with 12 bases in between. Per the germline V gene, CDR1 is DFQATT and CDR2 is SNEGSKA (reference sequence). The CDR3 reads CSARDNGGFYNEQFF. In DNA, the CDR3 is TGCAGTGCTAGAGATAACGGAGGATTCTACAATGAGCAGTTCTTC.

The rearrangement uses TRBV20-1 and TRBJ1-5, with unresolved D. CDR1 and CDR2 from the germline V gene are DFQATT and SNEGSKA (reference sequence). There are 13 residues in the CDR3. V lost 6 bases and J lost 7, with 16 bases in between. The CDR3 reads CSAIRGNRQPQHF. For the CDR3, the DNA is TGCAGTGCCATACGGGGAAACCGGCAGCCCCAGCATTTT.

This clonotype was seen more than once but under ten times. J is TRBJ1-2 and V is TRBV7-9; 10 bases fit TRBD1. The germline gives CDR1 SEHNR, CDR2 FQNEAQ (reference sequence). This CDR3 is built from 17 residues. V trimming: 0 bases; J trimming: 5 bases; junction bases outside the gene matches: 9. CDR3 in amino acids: CASSLASTGGAEYGYTF. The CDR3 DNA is TGTGCCAGCAGCTTAGCCTCGACAGGGGGCGCGGAGTATGGCTACACCTTC.

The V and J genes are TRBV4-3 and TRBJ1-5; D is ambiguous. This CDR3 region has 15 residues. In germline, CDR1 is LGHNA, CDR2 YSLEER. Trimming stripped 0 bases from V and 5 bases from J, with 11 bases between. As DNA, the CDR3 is TGCGCCAGCAGCCAAGATAGGGCGGGAGATCAGCCCCAGCATTTT. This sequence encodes CASSQDRAGDQPQHF.

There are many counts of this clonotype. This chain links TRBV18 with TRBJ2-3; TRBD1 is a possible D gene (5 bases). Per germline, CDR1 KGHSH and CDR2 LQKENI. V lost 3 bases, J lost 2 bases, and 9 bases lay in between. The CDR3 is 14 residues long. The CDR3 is CASSPRQNTDTQYF. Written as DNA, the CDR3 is TGTGCCAGCTCACCTAGACAGAACACAGATACGCAGTATTTT. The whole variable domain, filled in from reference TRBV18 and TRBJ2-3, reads NAGVMQNPRHLVRRRGQEARLRCSPMKGHSHVYWYRQLPEEGLKFMVYLQKENIIDESGMPKERFSAEFPKEGPSILRIQQVVRGDSAAYFCASSPRQNTDTQYFGPGTRLTVL.

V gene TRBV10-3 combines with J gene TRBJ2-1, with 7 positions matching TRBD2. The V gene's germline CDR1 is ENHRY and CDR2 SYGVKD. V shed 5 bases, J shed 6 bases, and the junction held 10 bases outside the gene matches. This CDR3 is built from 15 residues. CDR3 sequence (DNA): TGTGCCATCAGTCCCCTCCGGGGGGAGGCCAATGAGCAGTTCTTC. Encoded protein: CAISPLRGEANEQFF.

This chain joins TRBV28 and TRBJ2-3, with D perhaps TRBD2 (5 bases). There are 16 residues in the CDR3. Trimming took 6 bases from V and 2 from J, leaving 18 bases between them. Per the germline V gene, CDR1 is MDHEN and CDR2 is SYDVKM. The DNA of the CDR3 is TGTGCCAGCAGCTACCTTCCCGGACTTGTCACAGATACGCAGTATTTT. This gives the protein CASSYLPGLVTDTQYF.

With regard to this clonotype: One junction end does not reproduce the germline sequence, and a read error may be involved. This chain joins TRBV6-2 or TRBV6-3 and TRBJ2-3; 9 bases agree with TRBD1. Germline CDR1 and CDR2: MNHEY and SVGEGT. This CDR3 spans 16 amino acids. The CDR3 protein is CASSHPQGAATGTQYF. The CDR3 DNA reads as TGTGCCAGCAGCCATCCACAGGGGGCGGCCACAGGTACGCAGTATTTT.

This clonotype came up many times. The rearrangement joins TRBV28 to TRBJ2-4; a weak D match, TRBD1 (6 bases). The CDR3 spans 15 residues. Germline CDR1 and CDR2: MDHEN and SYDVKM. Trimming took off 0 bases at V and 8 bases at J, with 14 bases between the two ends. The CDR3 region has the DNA TGTGCCAGCAGTTTATGGGCAGGGGCAGCGGACATTCAGTACTTC. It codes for CASSLWAGAADIQYF.

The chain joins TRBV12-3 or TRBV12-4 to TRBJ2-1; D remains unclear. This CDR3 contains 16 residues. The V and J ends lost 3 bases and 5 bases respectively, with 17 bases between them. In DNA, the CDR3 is TGTGCCAGCAGTTTTATTGCTCCAACGCACGACAATGAGCAGTTCTTC. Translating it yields CASSFIAPTHDNEQFF.

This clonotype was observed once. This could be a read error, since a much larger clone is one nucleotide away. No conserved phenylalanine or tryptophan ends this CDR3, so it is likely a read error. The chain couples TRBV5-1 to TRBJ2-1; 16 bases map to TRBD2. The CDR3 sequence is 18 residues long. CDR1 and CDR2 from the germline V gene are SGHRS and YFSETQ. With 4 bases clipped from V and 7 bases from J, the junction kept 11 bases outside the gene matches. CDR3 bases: TGCGCCAGCAGCCCCGGGACTAGCGGGAGGGCACTGGAAAATGAGCAGTTCCTC. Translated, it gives CASSPGTSGRALENEQFL.

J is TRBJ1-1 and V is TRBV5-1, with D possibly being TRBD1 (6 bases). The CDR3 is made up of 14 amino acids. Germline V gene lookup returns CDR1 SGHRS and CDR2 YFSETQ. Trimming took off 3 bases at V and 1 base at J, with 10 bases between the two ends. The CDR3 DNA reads TGCGCCAGCAGCTCGGGACATGGGAACACTGAAGCTTTCTTT. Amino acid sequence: CASSSGHGNTEAFF.

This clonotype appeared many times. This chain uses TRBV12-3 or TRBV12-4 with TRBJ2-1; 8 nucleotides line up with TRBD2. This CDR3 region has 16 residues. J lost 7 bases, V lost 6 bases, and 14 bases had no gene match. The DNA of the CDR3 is TGTGCCAGCAGCTCCACTAGCGGAAACGTGCGAAATGAGCAGTTCTTC. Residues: CASSSTSGNVRNEQFF.

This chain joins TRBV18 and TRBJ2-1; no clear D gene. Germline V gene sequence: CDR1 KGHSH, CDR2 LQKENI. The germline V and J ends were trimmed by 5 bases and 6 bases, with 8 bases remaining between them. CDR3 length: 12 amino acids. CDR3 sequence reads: CASSERFNEQFF. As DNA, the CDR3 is TGTGCCAGCTCAGAAAGGTTCAATGAGCAGTTCTTC.

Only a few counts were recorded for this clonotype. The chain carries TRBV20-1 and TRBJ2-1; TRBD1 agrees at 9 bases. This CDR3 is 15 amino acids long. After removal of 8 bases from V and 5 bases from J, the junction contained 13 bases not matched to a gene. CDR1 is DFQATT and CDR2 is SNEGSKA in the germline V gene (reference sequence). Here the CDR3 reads CSPRAGTGMNNEQFF. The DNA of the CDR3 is TGCAGTCCCCGGGCCGGGACAGGGATGAACAATGAGCAGTTCTTC.

CDR3 in amino acids: CSVGTGGNTIYF. DNA of the CDR3: TGCAGCGTCGGGACAGGTGGAAACACCATATATTTT. This chain links TRBV29-1 with TRBJ1-3, with 8 bases aligning to TRBD1. J lost 3 bases, V lost 6 bases, and 1 base had no gene match. The CDR3 is 12 residues long. Germline V lookup: CDR1 SQVTM, CDR2 ANQGSEA.

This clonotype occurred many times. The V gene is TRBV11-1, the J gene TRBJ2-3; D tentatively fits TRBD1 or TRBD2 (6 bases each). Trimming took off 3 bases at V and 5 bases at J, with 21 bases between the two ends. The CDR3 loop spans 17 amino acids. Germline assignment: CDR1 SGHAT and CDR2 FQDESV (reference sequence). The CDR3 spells CASSLEVWGASGDTQYF. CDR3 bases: TGTGCCAGCAGCTTGGAAGTTTGGGGGGCGTCAGGAGATACGCAGTATTTT.

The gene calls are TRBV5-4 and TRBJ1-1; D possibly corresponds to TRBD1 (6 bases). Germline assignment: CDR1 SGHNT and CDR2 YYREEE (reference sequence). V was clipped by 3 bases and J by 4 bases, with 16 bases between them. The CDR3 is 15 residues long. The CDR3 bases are TGTGCCAGCAGCTCCCAGGGACAAGGATTCACTGAAGCTTTCTTT. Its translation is CASSSQGQGFTEAFF. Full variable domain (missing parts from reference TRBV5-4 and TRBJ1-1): ETGVTQSPTHLIKTRGQQVTLRCSSQSGHNTVSWYQQALGQGPQFIFQYYREEENGRGNFPPRFSGLQFPNYSSELNVNALELDDSALYLCASSSQGQGFTEAFFGQGTRLTVV.

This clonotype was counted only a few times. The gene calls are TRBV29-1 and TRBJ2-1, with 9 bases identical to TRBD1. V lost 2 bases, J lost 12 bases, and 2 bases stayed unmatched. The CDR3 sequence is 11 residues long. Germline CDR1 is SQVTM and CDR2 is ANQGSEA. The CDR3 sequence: CSVEKGQGQFF. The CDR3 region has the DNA TGCAGCGTTGAAAAGGGACAGGGGCAGTTCTTC.

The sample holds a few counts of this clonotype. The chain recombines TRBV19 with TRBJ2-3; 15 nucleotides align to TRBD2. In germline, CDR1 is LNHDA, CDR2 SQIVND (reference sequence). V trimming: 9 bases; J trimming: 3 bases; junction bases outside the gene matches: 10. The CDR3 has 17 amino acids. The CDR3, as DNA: TGTGCCAGCAAGAAGGGACTAGCGGGAGGCGTGACAGATACGCAGTATTTT. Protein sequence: CASKKGLAGGVTDTQYF.

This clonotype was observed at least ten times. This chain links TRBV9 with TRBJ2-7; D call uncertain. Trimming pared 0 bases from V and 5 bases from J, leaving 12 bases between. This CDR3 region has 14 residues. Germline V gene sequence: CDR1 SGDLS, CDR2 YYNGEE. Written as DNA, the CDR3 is TGTGCCAGCAGCGTAGCCCTAGGGATCCACGAGCAGTACTTC. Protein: CASSVALGIHEQYF.

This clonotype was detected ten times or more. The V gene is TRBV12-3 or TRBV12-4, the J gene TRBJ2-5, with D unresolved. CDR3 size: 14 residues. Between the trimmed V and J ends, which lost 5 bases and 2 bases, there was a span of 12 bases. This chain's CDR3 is CASSAAWQQETQYF. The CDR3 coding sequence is TGTGCCAGCAGTGCGGCCTGGCAGCAAGAGACCCAGTACTTC.

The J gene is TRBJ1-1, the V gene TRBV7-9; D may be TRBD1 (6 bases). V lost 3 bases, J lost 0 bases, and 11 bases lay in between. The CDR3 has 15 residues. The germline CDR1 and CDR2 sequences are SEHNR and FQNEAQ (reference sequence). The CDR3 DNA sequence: TGTGCCAGCAGCTTCCGGACAGCCATGAACACTGAAGCTTTCTTT. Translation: CASSFRTAMNTEAFF.

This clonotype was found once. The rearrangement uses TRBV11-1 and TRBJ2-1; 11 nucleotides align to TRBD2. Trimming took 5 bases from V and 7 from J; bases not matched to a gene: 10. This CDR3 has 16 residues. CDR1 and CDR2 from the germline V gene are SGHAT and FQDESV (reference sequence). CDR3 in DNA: TGTGCCAGCAGCGACCATCCTAGCGGGAGGCGGAATGAGCAGTTCTTC. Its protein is CASSDHPSGRRNEQFF.

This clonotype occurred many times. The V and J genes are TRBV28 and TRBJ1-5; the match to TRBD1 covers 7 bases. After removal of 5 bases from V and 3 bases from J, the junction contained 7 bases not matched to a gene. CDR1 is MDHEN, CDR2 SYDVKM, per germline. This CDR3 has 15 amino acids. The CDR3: CASSEQGTVNQPQHF. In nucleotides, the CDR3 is TGTGCCAGCAGTGAACAGGGGACAGTCAATCAGCCCCAGCATTTT. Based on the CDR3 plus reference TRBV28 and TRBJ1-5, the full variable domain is DVKVTQSSRYLVKRTGEKVFLECVQDMDHENMFWYRQDPGLGLRLIYFSYDVKMKEKGDIPEGYSVSREKKERFSLILESASTNQTSMYLCASSEQGTVNQPQHFGDGTRLSIL.